Listed below are T cell receptor beta chains from one sample, sequenced in a study of cytomegalovirus exposure and HLA in healthy donors. Measured with immunoSEQ multiplex PCR; TCRdb has only the in-frame clones, and not every one. This table holds 130,000 to 150,000 clones, 78% found once. Sequenced input: PBMCs. These receptor sequences come from a man aged 40-50 years in good health and CMV-seropositive. The CDR3 runs from the conserved cysteine through the conserved F or W. Clone sizes are given selectively: once, few, many, or a class where the clone is expanded.

>TRBV10-1|16|TRBJ2-1|-
CASSEIGSGSSDEQFF
>TRBV7-9|16|TRBJ2-2|few
CASSLDTSGGTGELFF
>TRBV2|14|TRBJ2-4|-
CASSEGGDNHIQYF
>TRBV6-1|14|TRBJ2-7|-
CASIPTGLGYEQYF
>TRBV6-4|14|TRBJ2-5|few
CASSDSTVQETQYF
>TRBV30|10|TRBJ2-7|-
CASGRDEQYF
>TRBV28|16|TRBJ1-2|-
CASRSSRVFFNYGYTF
>TRBV9|15|TRBJ2-5|-
CASSVASNRAETQYF
>TRBV30|12|TRBJ1-1|-
CAWNPGTTEAFF
>TRBV30|13|TRBJ2-7|-
CAWGQGVSYEQYF
>TRBV5-1|15|TRBJ2-2|-
CASSLADRNTGELFF
>TRBV5-1|16|TRBJ1-3|-
CASSSGQGAAGNTIYF
>TRBV7-8|15|TRBJ2-7|-
CASSPLRDSSYEQYF
>TRBV27|15|TRBJ1-2|-
CASSLTGQEDYGYTF
>TRBV9|13|TRBJ1-1|-
CASSVATGTEAFF
>TRBV19|14|TRBJ2-1|-
CASRAAGGDNEQFF
>TRBV7-9|14|TRBJ2-7|-
CSSSPDRDRSEQYF
>TRBV10-3|14|TRBJ2-1|-
CAIKGSGRNNEQFF
>TRBV2|13|TRBJ1-2|-
CASSESPTRSYTF
>TRBV11-3|13|TRBJ2-1|few
CASSRGTSTPQFF
>TRBV7-2|16|TRBJ2-2|-
CASSLRGRVDTGELFF
>TRBV2|15|TRBJ1-3|-
CASQGQGIAGNTIYF
>TRBV18|17|TRBJ1-2|-
CASSPSPGGSLGYGYTF
>TRBV30|13|TRBJ2-7|-
CAWRETNSYEQYF
>TRBV6-1|16|TRBJ1-1|few
CASSEGPWTGNTEAFF
>TRBV2|14|TRBJ1-5|-
CASMRENSNQPQHF
>TRBV19|12|TRBJ1-5|-
CASSLRLEPQHF
>TRBV5-1|16|TRBJ2-2|-
CASNPLAGSNTGELFF
>TRBV5-3|18|TRBJ2-1|-
CARPSDIRGRDSYNEQFF
>TRBV5-5|14|TRBJ2-7|-
CASSLGTGGYEQYF
>TRBV29-1|14|TRBJ2-5|-
CSVNPLAGGETQYF
>TRBV30|16|TRBJ2-2|-
CAGQYLGLGNTGELFF
>TRBV9|15|TRBJ2-3|-
CASSVEGTSPDTQYF
>TRBV12-5|15|TRBJ1-1|-
CASGFTGTRNTEAFF
>TRBV28|15|TRBJ1-6|-
CASSLRDRLNSPLHF
>TRBV28|13|TRBJ1-5|-
CASSTTGKQPQHF
>TRBV5-1|13|TRBJ2-1|-
CASSLGGHNEQFF
>TRBV30|13|TRBJ1-6|-
CAWIGSGNSPLHF
>TRBV5-6|13|TRBJ1-2|-
CASSLNSFYGYTF
>TRBV7-9|15|TRBJ2-1|-
CASSLSADSYNEQFF
>TRBV18|16|TRBJ1-4|-
CASSRTGGATNEKLFF
>TRBV5-4|16|TRBJ2-5|-
CASSLGGLGSQETQYF
>TRBV14|15|TRBJ2-3|-
CASSPLAAYTDTQYF
>TRBV5-1|14|TRBJ2-5|-
CASSQAGNQETQYF
>TRBV5-6|16|TRBJ2-7|few
CASSSGPGLQSYEQYF
>TRBV6-7|17|TRBJ2-2|few
CASSYPGTGGNTGELFF
>TRBV7-6|17|TRBJ2-5|once
CASSFIYPLRARETQYF
>TRBV5-1|13|TRBJ2-7|-
CASRSGLTYEQYF